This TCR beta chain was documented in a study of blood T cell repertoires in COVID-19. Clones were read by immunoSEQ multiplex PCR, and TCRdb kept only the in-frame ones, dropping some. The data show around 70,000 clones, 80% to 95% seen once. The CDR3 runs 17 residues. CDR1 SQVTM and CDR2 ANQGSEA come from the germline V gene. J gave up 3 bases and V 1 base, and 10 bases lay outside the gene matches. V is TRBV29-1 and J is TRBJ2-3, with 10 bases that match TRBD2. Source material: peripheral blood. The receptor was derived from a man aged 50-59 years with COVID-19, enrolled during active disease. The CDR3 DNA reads TGCAGCGTTGAAGGTTGGACTAGCGGAGCGGGAACAGATACGCAGTATTTT. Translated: CSVEGWTSGAGTDTQYF.